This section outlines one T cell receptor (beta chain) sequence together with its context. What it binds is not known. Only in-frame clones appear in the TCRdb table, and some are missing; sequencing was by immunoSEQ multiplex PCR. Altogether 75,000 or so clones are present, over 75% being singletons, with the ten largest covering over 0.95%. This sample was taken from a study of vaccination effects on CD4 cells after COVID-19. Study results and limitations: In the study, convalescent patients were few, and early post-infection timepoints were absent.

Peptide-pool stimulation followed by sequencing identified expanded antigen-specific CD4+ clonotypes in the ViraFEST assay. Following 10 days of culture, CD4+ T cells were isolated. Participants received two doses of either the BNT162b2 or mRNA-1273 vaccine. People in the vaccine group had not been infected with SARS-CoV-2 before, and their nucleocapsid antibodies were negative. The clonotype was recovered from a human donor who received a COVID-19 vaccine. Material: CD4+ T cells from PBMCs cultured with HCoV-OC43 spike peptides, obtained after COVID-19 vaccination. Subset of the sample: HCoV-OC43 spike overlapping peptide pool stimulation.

The CDR3 loop is CASSSGIGGYTF. The DNA for the CDR3 is TGTGCCAGCTCATCCGGTATTGGGGGCTACACCTTC. The rearrangement links TRBV18 to TRBJ1-2; no firm D call. Trimming pared 5 bases from V and 8 bases from J, leaving 12 bases between. Germline V gene lookup returns CDR1 KGHSH and CDR2 LQKENI. This CDR3 is built from 12 residues.